The TCR beta chain under discussion was sequenced for a study of OX40 agonist ivuxolimab in advanced cancers. Whole-study context: Patients were treated with intravenous ivuxolimab, dosed at 0.01 to 10 mg/kg and infused every 2 weeks. Of mixed ages from about 23 to 90 and averaging about 56 years, the group was roughly 83% male. Partial responses occurred in Three dose-escalation patients, one with hepatocellular carcinoma and two with cutaneous melanoma.

A history of autoimmune disease or systemic immunosuppression excluded patients. The repertoire was sequenced with immunoSEQ multiplex PCR; TCRdb's copy has only in-frame clones and lacks some. The table lists approximately 40,000 clones, more than 80% of them singletons. The receptor was derived from an adult with an advanced solid tumor such as melanoma, head and neck, liver or kidney cancer. This material consisted of CD4+ or CD8+ T cells sorted from blood, taken in a trial of the OX40 agonist ivuxolimab.

The CDR3 sequence is CASSSRQAKNTEAFF. Written as DNA, the CDR3 is TGCGCCAGCAGCTCCAGACAGGCAAAGAACACTGAAGCTTTCTTT. V is TRBV5-1 and J is TRBJ1-1; D may be TRBD1 (6 bases). V lost 3 bases and J 1 base, leaving 13 bases between the germline ends. The CDR3 covers 15 residues. Germline V CDR1 and CDR2: SGHRS, YFSETQ.